Presented here are 8 T cell receptor beta chains from one specimen sequenced in a study of T cell responses to AZD1222 COVID-19 vaccine. This table comes from immunoSEQ multiplex PCR, and its TCRdb copy is limited to in-frame clones, with some not included. This table holds 150,000 to 200,000 clones, roughly 94% found once. The input for sequencing was peripheral blood, taken 28 days after the second AZD1222 dose. The receptor set was obtained from an adult who received the AZD1222 COVID-19 vaccine.

The chain is built from TRBV7-8 and TRBJ1-2, with D maybe TRBD1 (6 bases). The CDR3 runs to 15 residues. V shed 6 bases and J shed 3 bases, with 17 bases lying between them. CDR1 SGHVS and CDR2 FQNEAQ come from the germline V gene. The CDR3 sequence is CASRHLLSGDYGYTF. In nucleotides, the CDR3 is TGTGCCAGCAGACACCTATTGTCAGGGGACTATGGCTACACCTTC.

The chain uses TRBV10-3 and TRBJ1-1; D call uncertain. Germline V gene sequence: CDR1 ENHRY, CDR2 SYGVKD. The CDR3 covers 14 residues. Trimming removed 6 bases from V and 2 bases from J, with 13 bases in between. CDR3 nucleotides: TGTGCCATCAGAGGGTCGGCAGTTAACACTGAAGCTTTCTTT. It specifies CAIRGSAVNTEAFF.

The rearrangement joins TRBV18 to TRBJ2-7; D unresolved. The CDR3 has 15 amino acids. Germline-derived CDR1 and CDR2 are KGHSH and LQKENI. V shed 3 bases and J shed 7 bases, with 19 bases lying between them. CDR3 in DNA: TGTGCCAGCTCACCTCCTAGTTCGGATAAACTGGAGCAGTACTTC. Its protein is CASSPPSSDKLEQYF.

CDR3 loop: CASSKPDRGLSPLHF. CDR3 coding DNA: TGTGCCAGCAGTAAACCGGACAGGGGGCTTTCACCCCTCCACTTT. The V gene is TRBV28, the J gene TRBJ1-6; 11 bases map to TRBD1. Germline V gives CDR1 MDHEN, CDR2 SYDVKM. This CDR3 comprises 15 residues. Trimming took 5 bases from V and 9 from J; bases not matched to a gene: 6.

The table lists this clone with many counts. V gene TRBV28 combines with J gene TRBJ1-4; D unresolved. CDR3 size: 16 residues. The V end lost 5 bases, the J end lost 0 bases, and 13 bases lay between the germline ends. Germline V gene data show CDR1 as MDHEN and CDR2 as SYDVKM. CDR3 protein: CASSPIGSATNEKLFF. DNA of the CDR3: TGTGCCAGCAGTCCTATCGGGAGTGCAACTAATGAAAAACTGTTTTTT.

This chain uses TRBV4-3 with TRBJ1-3, with 7 bases identical to TRBD1. Losses at the gene ends were 0 bases for V and 6 bases for J; bases not matched to a gene: 8. CDR3 length: 16 residues. CDR1 and CDR2 (germline): LGHNA, YSLEER. The CDR3 DNA sequence: TGCGCCAGCAGCCAAGATCCCTCGACAGGGTTAAACACCATATATTTT. Protein: CASSQDPSTGLNTIYF.

The chain couples TRBV3-1 (or the pseudogene TRBV3-2) to TRBJ2-3, with 11 bases aligning to TRBD2. The CDR3 sequence is 18 residues long. The V gene end was trimmed by 0 bases and the J gene end by 11 bases; junction bases not matched to a gene: 16. The germline V gene has CDR1 LGHDT and CDR2 YNNKEL (reference sequence). The CDR3 region is CASSQELAGTSGWVGQYF. In nucleotides, the CDR3 is TGTGCCAGCAGCCAAGAGCTGGCCGGGACTAGCGGTTGGGTAGGGCAGTATTTT.

The chain uses TRBV6-6 and TRBJ1-5, with D hard to call. Between the trimmed V and J ends, which lost 2 bases and 0 bases, there was a span of 11 bases. The V gene's germline CDR1 is MNHNY and CDR2 SVGAGI (reference sequence). The CDR3 sequence is 16 residues long. Written as DNA, the CDR3 is TGTGCCAGCAGTTACCCACCGGGGAATAGCAATCAGCCCCAGCATTTT. Its translation: CASSYPPGNSNQPQHF.